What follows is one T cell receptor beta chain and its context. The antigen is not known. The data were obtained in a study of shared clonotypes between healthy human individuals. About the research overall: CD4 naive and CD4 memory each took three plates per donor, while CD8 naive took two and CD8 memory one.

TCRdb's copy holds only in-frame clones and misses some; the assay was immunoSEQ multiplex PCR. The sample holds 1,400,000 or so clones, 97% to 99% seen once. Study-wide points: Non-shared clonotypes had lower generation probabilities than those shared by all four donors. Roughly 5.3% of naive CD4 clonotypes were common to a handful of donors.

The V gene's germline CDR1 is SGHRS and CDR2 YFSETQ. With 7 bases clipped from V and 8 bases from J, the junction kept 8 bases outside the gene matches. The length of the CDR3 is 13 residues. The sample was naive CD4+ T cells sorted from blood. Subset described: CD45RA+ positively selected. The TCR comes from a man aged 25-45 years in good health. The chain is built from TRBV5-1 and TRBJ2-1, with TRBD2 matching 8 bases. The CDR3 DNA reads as TGCGCCAGCCGGACTAGCTCAACAGATGAGCAGTTCTTC. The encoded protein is CASRTSSTDEQFF.